The sequence of this T cell receptor beta chain was determined in a study of blood T cell repertoires in COVID-19. On the study more broadly: The United States, Italy and Spain provided the acute and convalescent COVID-19 samples. Sources were T cells, B-cell-depleted T cells, or PBMCs; the material itself was cDNA or gDNA.

Germline CDR1 is SGHAT and CDR2 is FQNNGV. The V gene lost 6 bases and the J gene lost 2 bases, with 5 bases spanning the gap. This CDR3 is built from 12 residues. Original processing notes: Reference gene primers were amplified, and this amplification served to estimate nucleated cell counts. The data were produced by immunoSEQ multiplex PCR, yet TCRdb's version contains in-frame clones alone and is incomplete. Clone size and the V and J calls come from that table; the DNA yielded D and trimming. The sample lists over 50,000 clones; 65% to 85% were seen once. This clone was detected once. The rearrangement links TRBV11-2 to TRBJ1-3; no definite D call. The sample was peripheral blood. The source of this sequence is a man at least 80 years old with active or convalescent COVID-19. The CDR3 nucleotides read TGTGCCAGCAGTACAGCTGGAAACACCATATATTTT. Its translation: CASSTAGNTIYF.